This entry concerns a single T cell receptor beta chain. Deletions cut 3 bases from V and 3 bases from J, with 8 bases between. In germline, CDR1 is GTSNPN, CDR2 SVGIG (reference sequence). This CDR3 region has 13 residues. Some clones are missing from TCRdb's copy, which holds only in-frame ones; the method was immunoSEQ multiplex PCR. The sample lists 75,000 to 90,000 clones; approximately 90% were seen once. The sample originates from a study of control samples from healthy donors and cancer patients. The V and J genes are TRBV30 and TRBJ2-2; D uncertain. The origin of this receptor is a man aged 45-65 years in good health. The sequenced material came from blood. In DNA, the CDR3 is TGTGCCTGGAGACGTGGATACACCGGGGAGCTGTTTTTT. It specifies CAWRRGYTGELFF.